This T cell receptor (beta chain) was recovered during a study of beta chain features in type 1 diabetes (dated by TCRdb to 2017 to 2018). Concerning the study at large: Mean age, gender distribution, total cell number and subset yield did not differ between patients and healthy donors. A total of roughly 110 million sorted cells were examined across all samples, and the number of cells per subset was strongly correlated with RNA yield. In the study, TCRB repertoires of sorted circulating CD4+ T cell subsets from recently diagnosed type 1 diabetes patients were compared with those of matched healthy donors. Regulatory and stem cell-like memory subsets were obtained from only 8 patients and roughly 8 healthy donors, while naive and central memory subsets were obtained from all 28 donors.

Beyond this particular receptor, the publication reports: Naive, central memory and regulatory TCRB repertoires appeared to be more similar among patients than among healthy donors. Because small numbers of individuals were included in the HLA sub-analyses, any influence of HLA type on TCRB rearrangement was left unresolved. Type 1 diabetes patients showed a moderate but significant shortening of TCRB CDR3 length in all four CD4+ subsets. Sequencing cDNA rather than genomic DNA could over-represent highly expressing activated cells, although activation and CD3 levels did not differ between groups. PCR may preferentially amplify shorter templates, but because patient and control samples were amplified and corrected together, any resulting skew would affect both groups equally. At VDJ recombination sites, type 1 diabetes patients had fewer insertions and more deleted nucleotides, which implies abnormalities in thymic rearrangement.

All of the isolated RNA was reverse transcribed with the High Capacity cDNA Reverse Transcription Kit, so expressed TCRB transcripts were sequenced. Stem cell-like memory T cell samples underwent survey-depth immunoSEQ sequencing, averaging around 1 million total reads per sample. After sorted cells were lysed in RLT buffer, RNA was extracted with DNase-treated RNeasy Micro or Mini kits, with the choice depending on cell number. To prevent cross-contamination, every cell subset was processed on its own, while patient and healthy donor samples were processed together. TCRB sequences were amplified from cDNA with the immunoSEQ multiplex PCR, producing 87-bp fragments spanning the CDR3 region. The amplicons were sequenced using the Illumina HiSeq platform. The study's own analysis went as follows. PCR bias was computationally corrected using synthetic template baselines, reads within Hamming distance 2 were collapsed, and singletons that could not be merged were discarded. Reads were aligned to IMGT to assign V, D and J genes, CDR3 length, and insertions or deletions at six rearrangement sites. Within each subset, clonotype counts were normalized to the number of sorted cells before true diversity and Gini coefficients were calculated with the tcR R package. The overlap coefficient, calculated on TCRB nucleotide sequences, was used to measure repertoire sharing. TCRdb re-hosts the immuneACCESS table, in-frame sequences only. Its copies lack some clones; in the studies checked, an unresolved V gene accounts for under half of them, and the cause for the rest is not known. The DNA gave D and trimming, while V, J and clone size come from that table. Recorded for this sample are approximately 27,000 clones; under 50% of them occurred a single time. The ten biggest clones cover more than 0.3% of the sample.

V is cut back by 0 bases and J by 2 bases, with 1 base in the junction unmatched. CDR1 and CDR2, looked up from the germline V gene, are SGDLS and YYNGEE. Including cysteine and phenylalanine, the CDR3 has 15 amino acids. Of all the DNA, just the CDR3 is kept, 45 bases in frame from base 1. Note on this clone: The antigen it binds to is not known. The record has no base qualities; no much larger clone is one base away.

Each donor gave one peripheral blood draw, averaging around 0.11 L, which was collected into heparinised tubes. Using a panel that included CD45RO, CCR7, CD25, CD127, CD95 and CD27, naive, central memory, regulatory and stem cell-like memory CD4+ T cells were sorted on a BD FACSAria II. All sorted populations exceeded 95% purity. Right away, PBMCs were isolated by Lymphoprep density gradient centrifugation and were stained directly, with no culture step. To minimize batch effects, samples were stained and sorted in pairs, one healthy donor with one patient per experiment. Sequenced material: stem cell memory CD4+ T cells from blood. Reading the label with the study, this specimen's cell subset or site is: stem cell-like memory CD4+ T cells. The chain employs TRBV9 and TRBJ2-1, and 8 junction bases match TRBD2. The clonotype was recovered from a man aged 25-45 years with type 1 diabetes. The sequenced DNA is TGTGCCAGCAGCGTAGGCGGGGGGCCCTACAATGAGCAGTTCTTC. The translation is CASSVGGGPYNEQFF.